This TCR beta chain stems from a study of T cell clonotyping in hematopoietic cell transplantation. Study findings and constraints: Broader posttransplant TCR repertoire diversity was predicted by graft donor and pretransplant recipient Inverse Simpson Index values.

Comment on this clone: Its antigen is unknown.

Germline CDR1 is SNHLY and CDR2 is FYNNEI. V lost 4 bases and J lost 4; bases outside the gene matches: 22. The CDR3 sequence is 20 residues long. TCRdb keeps only in-frame clones here, not all; method: immunoSEQ multiplex PCR. The data contain approximately 3,000 clones, 70% to 85% of them singletons. This TCR derives from a male patient in his sixties or seventies who had an allogeneic stem cell transplant, so T cells may come from the graft donor. Some clones in this sample may be carry-over from other donors' samples. The chain recombines TRBV2 with TRBJ2-3, with 8 bases fitting TRBD2. The sample consisted of peripheral blood mononuclear cells, taken 30 days after allogeneic stem cell transplant. The CDR3 region is CASSVPISFLAGKTPDTQYF. The CDR3 DNA is TGTGCCAGCAGTGTCCCAATCTCCTTTCTAGCGGGCAAAACTCCAGATACGCAGTATTTT. The full variable domain, its missing parts supplied by reference TRBV2 and TRBJ2-3, is EPEVTQTPSHQVTQMGQEVILRCVPISNHLYFYWYRQILGQKVEFLVSFYNNEISEKSEIFDDQFSVERPDGSNFTLKIRSTKLEDSAMYFCASSVPISFLAGKTPDTQYFGPGTRLTVL.